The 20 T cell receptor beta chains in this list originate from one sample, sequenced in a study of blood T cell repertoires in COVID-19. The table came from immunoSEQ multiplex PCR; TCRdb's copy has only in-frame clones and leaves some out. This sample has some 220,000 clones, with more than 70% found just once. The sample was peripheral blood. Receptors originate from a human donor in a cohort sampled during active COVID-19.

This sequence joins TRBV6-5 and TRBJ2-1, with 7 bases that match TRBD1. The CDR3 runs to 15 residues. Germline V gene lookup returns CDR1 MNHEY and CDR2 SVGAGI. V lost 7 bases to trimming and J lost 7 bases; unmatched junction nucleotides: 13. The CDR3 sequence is CASKIPETGYNEQFF. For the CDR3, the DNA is TGTGCCAGCAAGATCCCCGAGACAGGGTATAATGAGCAGTTCTTC.

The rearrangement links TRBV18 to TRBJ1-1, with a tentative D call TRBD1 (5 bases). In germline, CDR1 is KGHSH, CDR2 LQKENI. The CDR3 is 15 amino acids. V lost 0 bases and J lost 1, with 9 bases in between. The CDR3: CASSPPGGTNTEAFF. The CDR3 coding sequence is TGTGCCAGCTCACCACCGGGGGGTACGAACACTGAAGCTTTCTTT.

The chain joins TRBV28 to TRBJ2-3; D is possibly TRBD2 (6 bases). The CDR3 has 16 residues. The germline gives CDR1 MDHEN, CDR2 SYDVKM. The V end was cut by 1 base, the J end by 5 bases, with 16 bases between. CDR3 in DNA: TGTGCCAGCAGTTTATTTACGGGAGAGGTGGGAGATACGCAGTATTTT. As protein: CASSLFTGEVGDTQYF. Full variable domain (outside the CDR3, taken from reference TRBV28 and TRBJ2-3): DVKVTQSSRYLVKRTGEKVFLECVQDMDHENMFWYRQDPGLGLRLIYFSYDVKMKEKGDIPEGYSVSREKKERFSLILESASTNQTSMYLCASSLFTGEVGDTQYFGPGTRLTVL.

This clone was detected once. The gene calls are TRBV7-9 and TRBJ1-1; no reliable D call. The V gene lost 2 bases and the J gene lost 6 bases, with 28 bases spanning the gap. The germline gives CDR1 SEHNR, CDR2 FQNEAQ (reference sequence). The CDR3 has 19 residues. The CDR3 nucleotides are TGTGCCAGCAGCTTATCAGACTTTCTTCCCTCCGGGTTGCGCCCTGAAGCTTTCTTT. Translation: CASSLSDFLPSGLRPEAFF.

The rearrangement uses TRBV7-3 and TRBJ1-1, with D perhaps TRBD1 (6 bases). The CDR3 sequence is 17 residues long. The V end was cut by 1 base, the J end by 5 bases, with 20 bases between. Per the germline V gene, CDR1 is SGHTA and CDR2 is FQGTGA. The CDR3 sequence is CASSLRGGGHGSTEAFF. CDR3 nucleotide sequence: TGTGCCAGCAGCTTAAGGGGAGGGGGACATGGCAGTACTGAAGCTTTCTTT. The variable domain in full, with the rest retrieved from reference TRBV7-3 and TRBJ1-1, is GAGVSQTPSNKVTEKGKYVELRCDPISGHTALYWYRQSLGQGPEFLIYFQGTGAADDSGLPNDRFFAVRPEGSVSTLKIQRTERGDSAVYLCASSLRGGGHGSTEAFFGQGTRLTVV.

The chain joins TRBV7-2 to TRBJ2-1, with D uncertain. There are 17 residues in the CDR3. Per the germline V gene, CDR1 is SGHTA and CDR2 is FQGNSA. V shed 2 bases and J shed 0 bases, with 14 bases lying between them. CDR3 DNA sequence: TGTGCCAGCAGCTTAATGTCAGGCTCGAGCTCCTACAATGAGCAGTTCTTC. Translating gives CASSLMSGSSSYNEQFF.

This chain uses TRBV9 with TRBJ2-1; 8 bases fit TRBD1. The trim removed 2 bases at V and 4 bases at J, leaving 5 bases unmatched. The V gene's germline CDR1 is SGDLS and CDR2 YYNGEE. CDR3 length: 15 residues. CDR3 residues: CASSVGQAVYNEQFF. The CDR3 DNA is TGTGCCAGCAGCGTGGGACAGGCCGTTTACAATGAGCAGTTCTTC.

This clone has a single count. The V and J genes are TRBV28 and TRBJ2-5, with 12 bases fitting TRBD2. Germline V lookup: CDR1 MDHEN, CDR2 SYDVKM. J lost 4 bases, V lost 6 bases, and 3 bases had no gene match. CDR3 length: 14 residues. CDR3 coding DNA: TGTGCCAGCAGGCTAGCGGGAGGGTCAGAGACCCAGTACTTC. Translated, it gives CASRLAGGSETQYF.

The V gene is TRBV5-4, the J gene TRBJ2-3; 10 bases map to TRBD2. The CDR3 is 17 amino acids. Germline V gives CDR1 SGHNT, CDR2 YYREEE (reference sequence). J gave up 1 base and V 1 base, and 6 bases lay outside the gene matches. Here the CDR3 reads CASSLPLAGAGTDTQYF. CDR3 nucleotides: TGTGCCAGCAGCTTGCCCCTAGCGGGGGCCGGCACAGATACGCAGTATTTT.

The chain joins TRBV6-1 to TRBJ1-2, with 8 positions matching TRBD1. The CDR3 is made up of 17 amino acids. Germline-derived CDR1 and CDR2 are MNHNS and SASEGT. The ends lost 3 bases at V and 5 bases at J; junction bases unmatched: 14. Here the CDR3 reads CASSDFQSDRERYGYTF. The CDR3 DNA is TGTGCCAGCAGTGACTTTCAGTCGGACAGGGAAAGGTATGGCTACACCTTC.

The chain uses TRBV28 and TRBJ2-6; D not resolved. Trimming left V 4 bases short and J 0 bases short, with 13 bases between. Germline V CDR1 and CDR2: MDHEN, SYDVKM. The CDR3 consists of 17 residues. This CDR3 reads CASSWAGMGSGANVLTF. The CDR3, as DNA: TGTGCCAGCAGTTGGGCCGGCATGGGCTCTGGGGCCAACGTCCTGACTTTC. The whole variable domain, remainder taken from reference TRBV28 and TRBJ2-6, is DVKVTQSSRYLVKRTGEKVFLECVQDMDHENMFWYRQDPGLGLRLIYFSYDVKMKEKGDIPEGYSVSREKKERFSLILESASTNQTSMYLCASSWAGMGSGANVLTFGAGSRLTVL.

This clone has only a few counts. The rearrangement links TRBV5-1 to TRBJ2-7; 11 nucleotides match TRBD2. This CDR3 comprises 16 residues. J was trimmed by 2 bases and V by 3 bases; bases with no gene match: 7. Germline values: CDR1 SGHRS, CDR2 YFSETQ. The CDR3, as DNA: TGCGCCAGCAGCTCGTTGACTAGCGGGACTACCTACGAGCAGTACTTC. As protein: CASSSLTSGTTYEQYF.

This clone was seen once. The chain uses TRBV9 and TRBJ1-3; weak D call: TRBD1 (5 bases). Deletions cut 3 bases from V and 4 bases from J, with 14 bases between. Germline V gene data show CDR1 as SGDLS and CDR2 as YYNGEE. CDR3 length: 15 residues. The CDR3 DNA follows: TGTGCCAGCAGCGCAGGACACAGGCTCGGAAACACCATATATTTT. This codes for CASSAGHRLGNTIYF.

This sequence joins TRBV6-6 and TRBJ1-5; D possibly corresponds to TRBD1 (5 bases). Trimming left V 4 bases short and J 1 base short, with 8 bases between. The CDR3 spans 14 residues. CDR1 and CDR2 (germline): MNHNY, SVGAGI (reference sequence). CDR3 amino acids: CASSWTLSNQPQHF. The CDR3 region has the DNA TGTGCCAGCAGTTGGACACTCAGCAATCAGCCCCAGCATTTT.

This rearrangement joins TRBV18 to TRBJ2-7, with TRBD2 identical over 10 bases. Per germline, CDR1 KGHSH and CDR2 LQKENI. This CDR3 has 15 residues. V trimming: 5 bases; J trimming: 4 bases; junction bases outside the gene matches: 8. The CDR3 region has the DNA TGTGCCAGCTCATCATCGACTAGCGGGTTGTACGAGCAGTACTTC. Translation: CASSSSTSGLYEQYF.

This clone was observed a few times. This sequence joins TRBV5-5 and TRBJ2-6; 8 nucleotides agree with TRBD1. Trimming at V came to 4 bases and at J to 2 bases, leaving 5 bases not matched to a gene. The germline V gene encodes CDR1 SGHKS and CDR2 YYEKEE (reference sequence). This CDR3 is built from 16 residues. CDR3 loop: CASSPTGATGANVLTF. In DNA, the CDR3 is TGTGCCAGCAGCCCGACAGGGGCGACTGGGGCCAACGTCCTGACTTTC. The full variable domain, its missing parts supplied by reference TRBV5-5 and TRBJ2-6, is DAGVTQSPTHLIKTRGQQVTLRCSPISGHKSVSWYQQVLGQGPQFIFQYYEKEERGRGNFPDRFSARQFPNYSSELNVNALLLGDSALYLCASSPTGATGANVLTFGAGSRLTVL.

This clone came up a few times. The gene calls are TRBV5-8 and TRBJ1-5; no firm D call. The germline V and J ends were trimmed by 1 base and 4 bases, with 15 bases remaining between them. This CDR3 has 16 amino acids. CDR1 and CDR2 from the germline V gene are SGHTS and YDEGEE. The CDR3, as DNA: TGTGCCAGCAGCTTGCATGTATCCCAGATAAATCAGCCCCAGCATTTT. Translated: CASSLHVSQINQPQHF.

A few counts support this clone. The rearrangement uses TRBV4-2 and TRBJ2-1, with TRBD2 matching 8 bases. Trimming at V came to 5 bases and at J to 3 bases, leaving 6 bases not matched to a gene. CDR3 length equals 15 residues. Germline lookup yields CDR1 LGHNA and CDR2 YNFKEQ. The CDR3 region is CASSFLAGIYNEQFF. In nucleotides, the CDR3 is TGTGCCAGCAGCTTCCTAGCGGGCATCTACAATGAGCAGTTCTTC.

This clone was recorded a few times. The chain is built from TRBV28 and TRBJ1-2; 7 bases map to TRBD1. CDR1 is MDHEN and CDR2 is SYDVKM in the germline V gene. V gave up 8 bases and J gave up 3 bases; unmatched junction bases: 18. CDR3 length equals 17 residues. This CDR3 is CASETPTGTHGDYGYTF. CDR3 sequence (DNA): TGTGCCAGCGAGACGCCGACAGGGACGCACGGGGACTATGGCTACACCTTC.

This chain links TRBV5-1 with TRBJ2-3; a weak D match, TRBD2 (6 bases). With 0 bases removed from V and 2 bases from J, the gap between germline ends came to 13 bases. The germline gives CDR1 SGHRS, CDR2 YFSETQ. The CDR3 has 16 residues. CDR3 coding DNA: TGCGCCAGCAGCTTGGGTTACCGGGGGTCCACAGATACGCAGTATTTT. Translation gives CASSLGYRGSTDTQYF.